Presented here are 4 T cell receptor beta chains from one specimen sequenced in a study of shared clonotypes between healthy human individuals (dated by TCRdb to the early 2020s). Library construction relied on the immunoSEQ multiplex PCR assay. What TCRdb holds here is the immuneACCESS table cut down to in-frame rearrangements. Part of the clones is not present; checked against another copy, under half of the missing clones reflect an unresolved V gene, and the others are unexplained. Present in this sample are around 450,000 clones, around 79% of which were seen just once. Of the sample, roughly 13% falls within the top ten clones. Sequencing input: PBMCs. These receptors were obtained from a woman in her 40s in good health. Some clones in this sample may be carry-over from other donors' samples.

The chain is built from TRBV28 and TRBJ1-2; D is unresolved. The CDR3 consists of 15 residues. Trimming removed 5 bases at V and 6 bases at J, with 19 bases between. Germline-derived CDR1 and CDR2 are MDHEN and SYDVKM. The DNA of the CDR3 is TGTGCCAGCAGTCCCTACAAGGGAGGGATGGATGGCTACACCTTC. Protein sequence: CASSPYKGGMDGYTF.

This clone was observed once. This chain links TRBV9 with TRBJ2-1; 7 bases fit TRBD2. The V segment lost 0 bases and the J segment 0 bases; nucleotides outside the gene matches: 6. The germline CDR1 and CDR2 sequences are SGDLS and YYNGEE. This CDR3 has 17 residues. This chain's CDR3 is CASSVGTRPSSYNEQFF. CDR3 nucleotide sequence: TGTGCCAGCAGCGTAGGGACTAGACCGAGCTCCTACAATGAGCAGTTCTTC.

The V call is TRBV28, the J call TRBJ1-1; possible D gene TRBD1, 6 bases. CDR1 is MDHEN and CDR2 is SYDVKM in the germline V gene. The CDR3 runs 12 residues. Between the trimmed V and J ends, which lost 8 bases and 5 bases, there was a span of 12 bases. CDR3 sequence reads: CASSQGLTEAFF. The CDR3 DNA reads TGTGCCAGCTCACAGGGTTTAACTGAAGCTTTCTTT. The variable domain in full, completed from reference TRBV28 and TRBJ1-1, reads DVKVTQSSRYLVKRTGEKVFLECVQDMDHENMFWYRQDPGLGLRLIYFSYDVKMKEKGDIPEGYSVSREKKERFSLILESASTNQTSMYLCASSQGLTEAFFGQGTRLTVV.

The chain uses TRBV5-1 and TRBJ2-5, with a possible D match to TRBD2 (6 bases). CDR1 is SGHRS, CDR2 YFSETQ, per germline. The V and J ends lost 2 bases and 9 bases respectively, with 11 bases between them. The CDR3 loop spans 12 amino acids. CDR3 nucleotides: TGCGCCAGCAGCTTCGGGGGAAGGGCCCAGTACTTC. The encoded protein is CASSFGGRAQYF.